The next 7 T cell receptor beta chains were all read from a single sample in a study of circulating CD8 cells and anti-PD-1 response in melanoma. Four subsets defined by PD-1 and/or TIGIT were sorted from live CD3+CD8+TCRalphabeta+ cells. The QIAseq Immune Repertoire TCR panel built the libraries from roughly 15 ng of total RNA. TCRdb ran MiXCR on the reads and lists one entry per CDR3 protein. The table has about 1,000 distinct CDR3 sequences, about a tenth seen once. Sequencing was performed on CD8+ T cells from PBMCs, taken at baseline or after one month of anti-PD-1 therapy (not recorded which). Receptors originate from a human donor with melanoma.

This clonotype qualifies as medium-sized. In nucleotides, the CDR3 is TGTGCCAGCAGTTTCTCTAGCGGGGGTCCTGGAAAGTTCTTC. Protein: CASSFSSGGPGKFF. The rearrangement uses TRBV12-3 or TRBV12-4 and TRBJ2-1; 10 bases fit TRBD2. The CDR3 is made up of 14 amino acids. V was pared by 3 bases and J by 14 bases, with 10 bases of the junction left unmatched.

This clonotype is medium-sized by share. This rearrangement joins TRBV7-3 to TRBJ2-3; TRBD2 matches 14 bases. Trimming at V came to 5 bases and at J to 2 bases, leaving 6 bases not matched to a gene. The CDR3 covers 17 residues. Germline CDR1 reads SGHTA; CDR2 reads FQGTGA. CDR3 amino acids: CASSPWGLAGDTDTQYF. The CDR3 coding sequence is TGTGCCAGCAGCCCCTGGGGACTAGCGGGGGACACAGATACGCAGTATTTT.

The sample holds one count of this clonotype. V and J are TRBV2 and TRBJ1-1; unclear D gene. Germline loops: CDR1 SNHLY, CDR2 FYNNEI. The germline V and J ends were trimmed by 1 base and 4 bases, with 7 bases remaining between them. The CDR3 extends over 13 amino acids. The CDR3 is CASSEEAGTEAFF. CDR3 in DNA: TGTGCCAGCAGTGAAGAAGCGGGCACTGAAGCTTTCTTT.

Judged by abundance, this clonotype is medium-sized (0.01 to 0.1%). The V gene is TRBV12-5, the J gene TRBJ2-7, with D possibly TRBD1 on 5 matching bases. Germline V CDR1 and CDR2: LGHNT, FRNRAP. The germline V and J ends were trimmed by 0 bases and 5 bases, with 5 bases remaining between them. This CDR3 comprises 12 residues. The CDR3 sequence: CASGLVRDEQYF. CDR3 bases: TGTGCTAGTGGTTTGGTCAGGGACGAGCAGTACTTC.

This clonotype is labeled as medium-sized. The rearrangement joins TRBV12-3 or TRBV12-4 to TRBJ2-2; D is unresolved. The CDR3 length is 12 residues. Trimming took off 8 bases at V and 5 bases at J, with 9 bases between the two ends. The CDR3 sequence is CASPSPTGELFF. The CDR3 nucleotides are TGTGCCAGCCCTTCACCTACCGGGGAGCTGTTTTTT.

The table lists this clonotype with a count of one. The chain combines TRBV28 with TRBJ2-3, with D unclear. The CDR3 is 12 amino acids. From germline, CDR1 is MDHEN and CDR2 SYDVKM. With 2 bases removed from V and 3 bases from J, the gap between germline ends came to 3 bases. The CDR3 region has the DNA TGTGCCAGCAGTTTAGCTACAGATACGCAGTATTTT. Protein: CASSLATDTQYF.

This clonotype is deemed large. The rearrangement uses TRBV9 and TRBJ2-7; the D is unclear. The CDR3 sequence is 14 residues long. The germline V gene has CDR1 SGDLS and CDR2 YYNGEE. V lost 3 bases and J 1 base, leaving 11 bases between the germline ends. The DNA of the CDR3 is TGTGCCAGCAGCGCTTACTCTAGTTCCTACGAGCAGTACTTC. It is translated as CASSAYSSSYEQYF.